The T cell receptor (beta chain) under discussion was sequenced for a study of blood T cell repertoires in COVID-19 (dated by TCRdb to 2018 to 2020). In the study overall: Samples from collaborators originated in the United States, Italy and Spain and spanned both the acute and convalescent phases of COVID-19. The material from the prospective study consisted of cDNA or gDNA derived from T cells, B-cell-depleted T cells, or PBMCs. Deeply sampled blood TCRbeta repertoires from subjects exposed to, actively infected with, or recovered from COVID-19 were included in the dataset. A de-identified subject ID, COVID-19 status, age in years and sex were almost always included in the sample metadata. Where available, HLA class I and class II types were taken from metadata supplied by the sample provider and were not determined by assay-based typing. The repertoires were released in a freely available public database meant as a resource for research on the immune response to SARS-CoV-2. Samples were obtained from the ongoing ImmuneRACE study (first 160 participants) and from some 1,200 subjects provided by 6 global collaborators.

The immunoSEQ Assay, a bias-controlled multiplex PCR, was used to amplify TCRbeta CDR3 regions from genomic DNA. For the original study's pipeline: Within the assay, amplification of reference gene primers was used to estimate how many nucleated cells each sample contained. Sequence reads were collapsed and filtered to measure the absolute abundance of every unique TCRbeta CDR3 rearrangement. For each sample, productive Simpson clonality was calculated as the square root of Simpson's diversity index across productive rearrangements. Sourced from immuneACCESS, this table was stored by TCRdb with only in-frame sequences that have V and J called. A share of the clones is absent; for the studies checked, an unresolved V gene accounts for under half, and the remainder has no known explanation. V and J calls and clone size come straight from that table; D and trimming were deduced from the DNA. This sample has some 150,000 clones in its table, and 70% to 90% of those were observed once. Clones ranked in the top ten supply approximately 2.4% of the sample.

As concerns this clone: No cognate antigen has been identified for it. Per-nucleotide qualities are absent, and no much larger clonotype sits a single base away.

Collaborating institutions collected whole blood in K2EDTA tubes following their own protocols. For TCRbeta analysis, collaborators shipped samples in one of three forms: frozen whole blood, isolated PBMCs, or DNA extracted from either of those sample types. There are 13 amino acids in the CDR3, from cysteine to phenylalanine inclusive. The DNA shown is the 39-base CDR3, in frame from base 1. The germline V gene (reference sequence) yields MNHEY for CDR1 and SMNVEV for CDR2. For this chain, trimming is 4 bases at the V end and 10 bases at the J end, and the number of junction bases without a gene match is 8. Results the study describes overall, beyond this receptor: How much clinical and demographic metadata was included differed by source and by participant, and the metadata was provided uncurated.

The rearrangement combines TRBV27 with TRBJ1-2; a stretch of 8 junction bases matches TRBD1. Sequencing was carried out using peripheral blood. The TCR sequence derives from a woman aged 70 to 79 with acute or convalescent COVID-19. The DNA is as follows: TGTGCCAGCAGTTCTACGGACAGGGCAGCCTACACCTTC. Its protein product is CASSSTDRAAYTF.